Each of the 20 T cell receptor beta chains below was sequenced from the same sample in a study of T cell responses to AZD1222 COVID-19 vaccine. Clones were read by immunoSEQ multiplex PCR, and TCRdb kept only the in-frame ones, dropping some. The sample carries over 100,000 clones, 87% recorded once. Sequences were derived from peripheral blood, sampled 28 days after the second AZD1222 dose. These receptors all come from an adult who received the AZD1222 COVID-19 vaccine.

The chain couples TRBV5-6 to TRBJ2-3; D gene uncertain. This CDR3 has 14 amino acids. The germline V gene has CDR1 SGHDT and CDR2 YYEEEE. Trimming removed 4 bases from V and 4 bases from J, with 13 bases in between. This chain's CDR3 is CASSPGGTSDTQYF. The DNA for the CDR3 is TGTGCCAGCAGCCCGGGTGGTACTTCAGATACGCAGTATTTT. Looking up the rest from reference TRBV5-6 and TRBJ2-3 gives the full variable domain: DAGVTQSPTHLIKTRGQQVTLRCSPKSGHDTVSWYQQALGQGPQFIFQYYEEEERQRGNFPDRFSGHQFPNYSSELNVNALLLGDSALYLCASSPGGTSDTQYFGPGTRLTVL.

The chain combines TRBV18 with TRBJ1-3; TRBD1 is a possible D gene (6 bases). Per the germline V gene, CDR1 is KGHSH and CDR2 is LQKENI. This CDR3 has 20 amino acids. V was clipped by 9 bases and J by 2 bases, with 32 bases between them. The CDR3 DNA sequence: TGTGCCAGACATCACCAGGGACGTCGGGACAATGCGAAGCCTGGAAACACCATATATTTT. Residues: CARHHQGRRDNAKPGNTIYF.

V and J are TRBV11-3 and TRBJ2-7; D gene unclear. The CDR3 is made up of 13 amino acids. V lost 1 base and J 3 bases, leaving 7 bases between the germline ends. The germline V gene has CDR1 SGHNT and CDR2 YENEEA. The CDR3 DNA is TGTGCCAGCAGCTTAGCCACGAACTACGAGCAGTACTTC. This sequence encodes CASSLATNYEQYF.

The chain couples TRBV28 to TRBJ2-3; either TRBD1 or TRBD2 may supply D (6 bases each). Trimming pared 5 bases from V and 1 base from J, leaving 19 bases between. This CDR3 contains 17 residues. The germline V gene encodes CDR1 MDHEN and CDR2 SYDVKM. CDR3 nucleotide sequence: TGTGCCAGCAGTCCCCTAGGAGGGGGGATTGGCACAGATACGCAGTATTTT. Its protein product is CASSPLGGGIGTDTQYF. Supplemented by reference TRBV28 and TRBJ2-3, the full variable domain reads DVKVTQSSRYLVKRTGEKVFLECVQDMDHENMFWYRQDPGLGLRLIYFSYDVKMKEKGDIPEGYSVSREKKERFSLILESASTNQTSMYLCASSPLGGGIGTDTQYFGPGTRLTVL.

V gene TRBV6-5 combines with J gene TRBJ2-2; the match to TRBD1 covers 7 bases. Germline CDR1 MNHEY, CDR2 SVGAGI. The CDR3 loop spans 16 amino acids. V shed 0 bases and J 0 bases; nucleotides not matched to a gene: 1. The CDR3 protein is CASSYSQGANTGELFF. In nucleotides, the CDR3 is TGTGCCAGCAGTTACTCTCAGGGGGCGAACACCGGGGAGCTGTTTTTT.

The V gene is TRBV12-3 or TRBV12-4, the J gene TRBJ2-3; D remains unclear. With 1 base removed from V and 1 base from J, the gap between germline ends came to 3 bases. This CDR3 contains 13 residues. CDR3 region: CASSLGRTDTQYF. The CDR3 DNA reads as TGTGCCAGCAGTTTAGGTCGCACAGATACGCAGTATTTT.

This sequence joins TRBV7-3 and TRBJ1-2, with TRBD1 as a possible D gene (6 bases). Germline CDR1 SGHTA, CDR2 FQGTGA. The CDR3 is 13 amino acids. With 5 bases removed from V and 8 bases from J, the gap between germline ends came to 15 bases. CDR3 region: CASSAEGGWGYTF. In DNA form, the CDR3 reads TGTGCCAGCAGCGCCGAAGGGGGTTGGGGCTACACCTTC.

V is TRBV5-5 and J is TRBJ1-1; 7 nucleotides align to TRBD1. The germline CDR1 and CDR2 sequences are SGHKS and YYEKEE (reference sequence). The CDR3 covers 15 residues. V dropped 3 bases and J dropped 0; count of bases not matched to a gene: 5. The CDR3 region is CASSSRGQMNTEAFF. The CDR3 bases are TGTGCCAGCAGCTCCCGGGGACAGATGAACACTGAAGCTTTCTTT.

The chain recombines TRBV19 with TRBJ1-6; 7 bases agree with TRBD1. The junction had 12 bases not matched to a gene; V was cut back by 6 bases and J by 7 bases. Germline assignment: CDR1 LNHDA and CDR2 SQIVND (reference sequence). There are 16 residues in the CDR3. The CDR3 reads CASRTGINLGNSPLHF. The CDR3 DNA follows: TGTGCCAGTAGGACAGGGATCAATTTGGGGAATTCACCCCTCCACTTT.

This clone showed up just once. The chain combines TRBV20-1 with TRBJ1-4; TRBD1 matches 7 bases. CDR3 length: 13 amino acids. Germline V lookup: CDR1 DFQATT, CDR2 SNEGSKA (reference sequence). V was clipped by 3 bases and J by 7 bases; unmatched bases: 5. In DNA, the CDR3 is TGCAGTGCTAGTCAGGGGGGCGGTGAAAAACTGTTTTTT. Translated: CSASQGGGEKLFF.

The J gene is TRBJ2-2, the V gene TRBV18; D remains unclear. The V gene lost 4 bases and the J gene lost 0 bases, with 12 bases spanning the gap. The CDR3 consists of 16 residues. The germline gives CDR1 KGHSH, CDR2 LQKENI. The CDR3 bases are TGTGCCAGCTCACTAGGTCCCCCCGCGAACACCGGGGAGCTGTTTTTT. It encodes CASSLGPPANTGELFF.

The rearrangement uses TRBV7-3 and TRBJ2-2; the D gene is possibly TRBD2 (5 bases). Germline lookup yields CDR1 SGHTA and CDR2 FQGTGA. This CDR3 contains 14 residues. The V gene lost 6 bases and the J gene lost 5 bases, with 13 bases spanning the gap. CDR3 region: CASRRSSGTGELFF. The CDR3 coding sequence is TGTGCCAGCAGGAGGAGCTCGGGGACCGGGGAGCTGTTTTTT.

The CDR3 nucleotides read TGTGCCAGCAGGTCTTTGGACAGGGCTGGCGAGCAGTACTTC. This encodes CASRSLDRAGEQYF. V and J are TRBV7-2 and TRBJ2-7; 8 bases fit TRBD1. Germline CDR1 is SGHTA and CDR2 is FQGNSA. Trimming cost V 6 bases and J 6 bases; bases outside gene matches: 10. The CDR3 contains 14 residues.

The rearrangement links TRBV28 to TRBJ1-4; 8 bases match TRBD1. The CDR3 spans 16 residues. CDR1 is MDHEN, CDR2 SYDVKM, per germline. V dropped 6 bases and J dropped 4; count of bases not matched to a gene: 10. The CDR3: CASRPPGQAINEKLFF. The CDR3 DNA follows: TGTGCCAGCAGACCCCCGGGACAGGCTATTAATGAAAAACTGTTTTTT.

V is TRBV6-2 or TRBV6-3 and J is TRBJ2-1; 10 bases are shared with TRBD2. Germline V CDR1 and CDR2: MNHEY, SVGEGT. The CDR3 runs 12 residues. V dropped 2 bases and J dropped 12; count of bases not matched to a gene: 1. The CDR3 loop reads CASSYVAGGQFF. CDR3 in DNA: TGTGCCAGCAGTTACGTAGCGGGGGGGCAGTTCTTC.

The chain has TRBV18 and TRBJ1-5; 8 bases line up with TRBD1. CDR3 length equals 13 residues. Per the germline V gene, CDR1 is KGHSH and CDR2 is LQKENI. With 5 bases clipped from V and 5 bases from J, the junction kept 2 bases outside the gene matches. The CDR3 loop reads CASSVQGDQPQHF. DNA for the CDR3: TGTGCCAGCTCAGTACAGGGGGATCAGCCCCAGCATTTT.

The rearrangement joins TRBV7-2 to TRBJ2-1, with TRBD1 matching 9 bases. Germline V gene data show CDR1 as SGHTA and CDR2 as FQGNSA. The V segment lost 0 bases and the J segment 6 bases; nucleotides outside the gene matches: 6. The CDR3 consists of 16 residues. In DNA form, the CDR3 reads TGTGCCAGCAGCTTAGCGTTGGGACAGGGCCCCAATGAGCAGTTCTTC. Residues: CASSLALGQGPNEQFF.

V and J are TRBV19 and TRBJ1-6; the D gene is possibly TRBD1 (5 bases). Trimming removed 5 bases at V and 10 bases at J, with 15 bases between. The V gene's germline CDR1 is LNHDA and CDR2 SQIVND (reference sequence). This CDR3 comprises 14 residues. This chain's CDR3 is CASSGPGPLSPLHF. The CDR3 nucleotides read TGTGCCAGTAGTGGGCCAGGGCCCCTATCACCCCTCCACTTT.

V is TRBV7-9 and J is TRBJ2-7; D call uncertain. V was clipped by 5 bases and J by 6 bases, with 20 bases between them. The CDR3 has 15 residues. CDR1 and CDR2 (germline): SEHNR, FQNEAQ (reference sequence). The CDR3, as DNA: TGTGCCAGCAGCACCACCGGGCTAGGTTATGGCGAGCAGTACTTC. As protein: CASSTTGLGYGEQYF.

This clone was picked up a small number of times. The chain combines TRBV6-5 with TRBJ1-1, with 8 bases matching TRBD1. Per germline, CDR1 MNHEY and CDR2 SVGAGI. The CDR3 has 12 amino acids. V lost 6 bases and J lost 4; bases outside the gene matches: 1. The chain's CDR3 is CASRTGATEAFF. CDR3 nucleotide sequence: TGTGCCAGCAGGACAGGGGCCACTGAAGCTTTCTTT.